Following are 15 T cell receptor beta chains from one sample sequenced in a study of T cell responses to AZD1222 COVID-19 vaccine. The data were produced by immunoSEQ multiplex PCR, yet TCRdb's version contains in-frame clones alone and is incomplete. The sample lists tens of thousands of clones; 79% were seen once. This specimen was peripheral blood, taken on day 0 of MenACWY control vaccination. These receptors were taken from an adult in good health.

This clone was counted a few times. Written as DNA, the CDR3 is TGTGCCAGCAGCCTTTCGGGAGGGACCTCGGGAAACACCATATATTTT. This translates into CASSLSGGTSGNTIYF. The chain is built from TRBV3-1 (or the pseudogene TRBV3-2) and TRBJ1-3; D possibly corresponds to TRBD1 (5 bases). Trimming left V 4 bases short and J 4 bases short, with 17 bases between. CDR3 length: 16 amino acids. The germline V gene has CDR1 LGHDT and CDR2 YNNKEL (reference sequence).

The V gene is TRBV6-5, the J gene TRBJ2-7; no clear D gene. This CDR3 is 14 amino acids long. Germline V gene data show CDR1 as MNHEY and CDR2 as SVGAGI. The V gene lost 6 bases and the J gene lost 5 bases, with 17 bases spanning the gap. CDR3 sequence (DNA): TGTGCCAGCAGGATATCTCGAGGATTGGACGAGCAGTACTTC. Translating gives CASRISRGLDEQYF.

The rearrangement uses TRBV6-5 and TRBJ1-1; possibly TRBD1 for D (6 bases). The CDR3 extends over 13 amino acids. The germline gives CDR1 MNHEY, CDR2 SVGAGI. The V and J ends lost 6 bases and 4 bases respectively, with 12 bases between them. The DNA of the CDR3 is TGTGCCAGCAGGGGGGGCTACGCCACTGAAGCTTTCTTT. Its translation: CASRGGYATEAFF.

This clone showed up just once. J is TRBJ1-5 and V is TRBV28; no clear D gene. CDR1 MDHEN and CDR2 SYDVKM come from the germline V gene. Trimming left V 6 bases short and J 2 bases short, with 14 bases between. This CDR3 comprises 15 residues. CDR3 loop: CASRTPKSGNQPQHF. CDR3 bases: TGTGCCAGCAGGACACCCAAGAGCGGCAATCAGCCCCAGCATTTT.

The chain uses TRBV2 and TRBJ2-1, with no clear D. CDR3 length equals 12 residues. The V gene's germline CDR1 is SNHLY and CDR2 FYNNEI. Trimming left V 6 bases short and J 7 bases short, with 10 bases between. The CDR3: CASSKDGNEQFF. The DNA of the CDR3 is TGTGCCAGCAGCAAAGACGGGAATGAGCAGTTCTTC.

This clone was seen just once. The chain uses TRBV9 and TRBJ1-1; D remains unclear. Germline values: CDR1 SGDLS, CDR2 YYNGEE. With 3 bases removed from V and 3 bases from J, the gap between germline ends came to 21 bases. The length of the CDR3 is 17 residues. The CDR3 DNA sequence: TGTGCCAGCAGCGCGGGCCATGAGGTGTTGGGTGACACTGAAGCTTTCTTT. Translated, it gives CASSAGHEVLGDTEAFF.

The chain combines TRBV28 with TRBJ1-5, with 7 bases lining up with TRBD1. J gave up 5 bases and V 3 bases, and 7 bases lay outside the gene matches. Germline-derived CDR1 and CDR2 are MDHEN and SYDVKM. The CDR3 has 15 amino acids. This CDR3 is CASSFPGGFHQPQHF. The DNA of the CDR3 is TGTGCCAGCAGTTTTCCAGGGGGATTCCATCAGCCCCAGCATTTT.

V is TRBV30 and J is TRBJ1-6, with a tentative D call TRBD1 (6 bases). Deletions cut 8 bases from V and 5 bases from J, with 16 bases between. The CDR3 loop spans 14 amino acids. CDR1 GTSNPN and CDR2 SVGIG come from the germline V gene (reference sequence). This CDR3 is CAERGGADNSPLHF. Written as DNA, the CDR3 is TGTGCCGAAAGGGGGGGCGCGGATAATTCACCCCTCCACTTT.

The CDR3 nucleotides read TGTGCCACCAGTGACCAAGGACGCACAGATACGCAGTATTTT. This encodes CATSDQGRTDTQYF. This chain links TRBV24-1 with TRBJ2-3; no clear D gene. The germline V and J ends were trimmed by 4 bases and 1 base, with 8 bases remaining between them. Germline lookup yields CDR1 KGHDR and CDR2 SFDVKD. CDR3 length: 14 amino acids.

There are a few counts of this clone. The V and J genes are TRBV14 and TRBJ2-5; D is possibly TRBD2 (5 bases). The CDR3 loop spans 14 amino acids. Trimming shortened V by 1 base and J by 5 bases, and 11 bases separated the two germline ends. The germline V gene encodes CDR1 SGHDN and CDR2 FVKESK. DNA of the CDR3: TGTGCCAGCAGCCAAGTAGCGAATGTGGAGACCCAGTACTTC. Translated, it gives CASSQVANVETQYF.

CDR3 sequence: CASSPPTTLTGELFF. DNA of the CDR3: TGTGCCAGCTCACCACCGACGACCCTCACCGGGGAGCTGTTTTTT. The chain uses TRBV18 and TRBJ2-2, with D unclear. This CDR3 is 15 amino acids long. The germline gives CDR1 KGHSH, CDR2 LQKENI. The V end lost 0 bases, the J end lost 4 bases, and 9 bases lay between the germline ends.

This sequence joins TRBV18 and TRBJ2-1, with 11 bases matching TRBD2. The CDR3 totals 19 residues. Germline V gene sequence: CDR1 KGHSH, CDR2 LQKENI. V dropped 3 bases and J dropped 0; count of bases not matched to a gene: 10. The chain's CDR3 is CASSPLRTSGRSSYNEQFF. The CDR3 nucleotides read TGTGCCAGCTCACCCCTCAGGACTAGCGGGCGGAGCTCCTACAATGAGCAGTTCTTC. Drawing the rest from reference TRBV18 and TRBJ2-1, the complete variable domain is NAGVMQNPRHLVRRRGQEARLRCSPMKGHSHVYWYRQLPEEGLKFMVYLQKENIIDESGMPKERFSAEFPKEGPSILRIQQVVRGDSAAYFCASSPLRTSGRSSYNEQFFGPGTRLTVL.

This clone was seen a single time. This rearrangement joins TRBV24-1 to TRBJ2-3, with 11 bases that match TRBD2. V dropped 3 bases and J dropped 4; count of bases not matched to a gene: 8. CDR1 KGHDR and CDR2 SFDVKD come from the germline V gene. The CDR3 spans 17 residues. DNA of the CDR3: TGTGCCACCAGTGATACTAGCGGGAGTTATGGGGCAGATACGCAGTATTTT. It encodes CATSDTSGSYGADTQYF.

This CDR3 is CASSLYNEAFF. The CDR3 nucleotides are TGTGCCAGCAGTTTATATAATGAAGCTTTCTTT. This sequence joins TRBV12-3 or TRBV12-4 and TRBJ1-1; D gene unclear. V shed 2 bases and J shed 7 bases, with 5 bases lying between them. The CDR3 spans 11 residues.

This clone was observed a few times. The rearrangement uses TRBV7-9 and TRBJ2-1; 9 positions agree with TRBD2. V was clipped by 0 bases and J by 4 bases; unmatched bases: 7. There are 17 residues in the CDR3. Germline V gene data show CDR1 as SEHNR and CDR2 as FQNEAQ (reference sequence). CDR3 DNA: TGTGCCAGCAGCTTAGCGCGGGAGGGTTCCATATACAATGAGCAGTTCTTC. Protein sequence: CASSLAREGSIYNEQFF.